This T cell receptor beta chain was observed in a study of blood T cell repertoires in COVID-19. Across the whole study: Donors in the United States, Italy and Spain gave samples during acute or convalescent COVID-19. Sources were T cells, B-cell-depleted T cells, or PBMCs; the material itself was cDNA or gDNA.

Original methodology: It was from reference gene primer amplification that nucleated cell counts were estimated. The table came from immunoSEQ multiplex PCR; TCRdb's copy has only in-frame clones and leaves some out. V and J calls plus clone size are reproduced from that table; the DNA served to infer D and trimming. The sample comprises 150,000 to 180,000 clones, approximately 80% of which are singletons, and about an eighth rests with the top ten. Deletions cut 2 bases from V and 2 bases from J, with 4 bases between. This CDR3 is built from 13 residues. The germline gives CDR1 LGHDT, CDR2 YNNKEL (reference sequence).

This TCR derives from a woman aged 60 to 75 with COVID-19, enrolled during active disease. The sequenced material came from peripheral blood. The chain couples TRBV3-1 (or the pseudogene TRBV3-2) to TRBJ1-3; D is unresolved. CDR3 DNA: TGTGCCAGCAGCCAAACAGCTGGAAACACCATATATTTT. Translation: CASSQTAGNTIYF.